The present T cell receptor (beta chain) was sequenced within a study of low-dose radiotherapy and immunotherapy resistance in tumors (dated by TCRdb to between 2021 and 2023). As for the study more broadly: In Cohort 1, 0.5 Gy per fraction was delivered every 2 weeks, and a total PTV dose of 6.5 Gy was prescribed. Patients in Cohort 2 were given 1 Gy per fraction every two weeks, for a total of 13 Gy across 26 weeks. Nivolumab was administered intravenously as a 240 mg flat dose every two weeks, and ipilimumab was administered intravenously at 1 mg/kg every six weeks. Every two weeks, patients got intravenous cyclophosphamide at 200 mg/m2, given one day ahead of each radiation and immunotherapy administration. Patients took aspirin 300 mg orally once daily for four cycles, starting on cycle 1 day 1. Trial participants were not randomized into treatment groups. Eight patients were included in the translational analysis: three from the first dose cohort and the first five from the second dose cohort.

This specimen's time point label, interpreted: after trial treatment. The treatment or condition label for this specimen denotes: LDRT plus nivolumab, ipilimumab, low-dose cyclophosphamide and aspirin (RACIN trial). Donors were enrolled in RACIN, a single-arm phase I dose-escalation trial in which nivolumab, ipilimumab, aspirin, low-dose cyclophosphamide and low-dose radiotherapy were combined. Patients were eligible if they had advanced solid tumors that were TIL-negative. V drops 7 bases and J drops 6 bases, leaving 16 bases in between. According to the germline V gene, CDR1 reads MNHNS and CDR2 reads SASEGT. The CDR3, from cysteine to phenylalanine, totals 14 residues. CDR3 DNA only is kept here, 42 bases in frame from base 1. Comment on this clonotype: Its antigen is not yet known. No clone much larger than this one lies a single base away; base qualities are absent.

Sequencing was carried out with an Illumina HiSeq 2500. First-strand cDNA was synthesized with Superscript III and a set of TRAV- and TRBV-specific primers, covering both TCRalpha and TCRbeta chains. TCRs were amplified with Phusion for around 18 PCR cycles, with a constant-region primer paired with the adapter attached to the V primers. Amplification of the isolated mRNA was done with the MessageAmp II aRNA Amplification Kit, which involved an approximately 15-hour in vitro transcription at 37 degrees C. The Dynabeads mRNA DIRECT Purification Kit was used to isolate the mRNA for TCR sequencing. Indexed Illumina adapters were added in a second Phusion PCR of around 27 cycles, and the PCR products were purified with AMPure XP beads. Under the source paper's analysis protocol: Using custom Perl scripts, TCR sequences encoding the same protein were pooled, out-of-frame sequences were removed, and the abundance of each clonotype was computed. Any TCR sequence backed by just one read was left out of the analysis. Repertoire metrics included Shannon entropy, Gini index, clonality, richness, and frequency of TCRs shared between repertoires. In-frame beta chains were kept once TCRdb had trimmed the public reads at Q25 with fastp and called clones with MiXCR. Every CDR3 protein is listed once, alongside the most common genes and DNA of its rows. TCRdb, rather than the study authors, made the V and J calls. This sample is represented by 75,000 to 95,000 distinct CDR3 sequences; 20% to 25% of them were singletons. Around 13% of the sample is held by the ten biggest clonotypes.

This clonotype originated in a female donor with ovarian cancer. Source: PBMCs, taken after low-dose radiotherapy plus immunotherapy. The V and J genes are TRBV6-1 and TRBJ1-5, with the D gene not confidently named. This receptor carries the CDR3 CASIPGWESQPQHF. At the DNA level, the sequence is TGTGCCAGCATTCCCGGATGGGAGAGTCAGCCCCAGCATTTT.